This entry lists 3 T cell receptor beta chains sequenced from one sample in a study of CD8 T cells in ankylosing spondylitis. Each CDR3 protein gets one entry after TCRdb re-called the 5' RACE reads with MiXCR. Of about 52,000 distinct CDR3 sequences in the sample, 7.4% were seen once. The specimen sequenced was blood, either unsorted or a sorted T cell fraction (not recorded which). All receptors come from a female donor with ankylosing spondylitis or in good health (not recorded which).

This clonotype was seen a few times. The chain links TRBV7-2 to TRBJ1-2, with D uncertain. The CDR3 is 13 amino acids. Germline values: CDR1 SGHTA, CDR2 FQGNSA. V lost 6 bases, J lost 0 bases, and 8 bases lay in between. As DNA, the CDR3 is TGTGCCAGCAGATTAACAGCTAACTATGGCTACACCTTC. This sequence encodes CASRLTANYGYTF.

This clonotype has a handful of counts. The chain is built from TRBV7-2 and TRBJ2-2; no definite D call. CDR3 size: 13 residues. The germline V gene has CDR1 SGHTA and CDR2 FQGNSA. Trimming took off 5 bases at V and 6 bases at J, with 10 bases between the two ends. The CDR3 is CASSLVGPGELFF. CDR3 DNA: TGTGCCAGCAGCCTAGTAGGGCCCGGGGAGCTGTTTTTT.

In its sample, this clonotype was seen many times. The V gene is TRBV15, the J gene TRBJ1-6; D is possibly TRBD1 (5 bases). The V gene lost 6 bases and the J gene lost 7 bases, with 16 bases spanning the gap. Germline V CDR1 and CDR2: LNHNV, YYDKDF (reference sequence). The CDR3 extends over 15 amino acids. This chain's CDR3 is CATRADSAGNSPLHF. The CDR3 coding sequence is TGTGCCACCAGAGCCGACAGTGCGGGGAATTCACCCCTCCACTTT.